The TCR beta chain described here comes from a study of CD8+CD57+ T cells in acquired aplastic anemia. Study-wide context: On average, sorted CD4+ and CD8+ cells gave approximately 3 ug of DNA.

Profiles of TCR beta VDJ and CDR3 were generated from a genomic DNA template. TCRdb independently ran MiXCR on the reads; one entry per CDR3 protein. The repertoire includes around 200,000 distinct CDR3 sequences, around 63% of them detected once, and approximately 42% sits in the top ten. This CDR3 has 14 amino acids. Germline assignment: CDR1 LNHDA and CDR2 SQIVND (reference sequence). With 6 bases removed from V and 0 bases from J, the gap between germline ends came to 8 bases. Patients chosen for sequencing had CD8+CD57+ cells that had expanded, as shown by flow cytometry. This clonotype was counted between two and nine times.

The chain uses TRBV19 and TRBJ2-2, with no clear D. The TCR sequence derives from a human donor with aplastic anemia. Sequencing used sorted CD4+, CD8+, or CD8+CD57+ T cells (not recorded which) from PBMCs. The CDR3 here is CASRSGSNTGELFF. The CDR3 DNA reads TGTGCCAGTAGGTCTGGGTCGAACACCGGGGAGCTGTTTTTT. Filled out from reference TRBV19 and TRBJ2-2, the complete variable domain reads DGGITQSPKYLFRKEGQNVTLSCEQNLNHDAMYWYRQDPGQGLRLIYYSQIVNDFQKGDIAEGYSVSREKKESFPLTVTSAQKNPTAFYLCASRSGSNTGELFFGEGSRLTVL.